This section outlines one T cell receptor beta chain sequence together with its context. This specimen belongs to a study of blood T cell repertoires in COVID-19. Study as a whole: PBMCs, B-cell-depleted T cells, or T cells provided the cDNA or gDNA that made up the material.

This CDR3 region has 14 residues. CDR1 SEHNR and CDR2 FQNEAQ come from the germline V gene (reference sequence). The trim removed 5 bases at V and 6 bases at J, leaving 5 bases unmatched. Assay used: immunoSEQ multiplex PCR; TCRdb lists only in-frame clones, some missing. The sample contains under 55,000 clones, about 89% of which appear only once. The specimen sequenced was peripheral blood. This sequence originates from a human donor in a cohort sampled during active COVID-19. J is TRBJ2-1 and V is TRBV7-9, with 9 nucleotides matching TRBD1. Here the CDR3 DNA reads TGTGCCAGCAGCCCCCGGGACAGGGTCAATGAGCAGTTCTTC. It translates to CASSPRDRVNEQFF.